Following are 8 T cell receptor beta chains from one sample sequenced in a study of blood T cell repertoires in COVID-19. Sequencing was performed with immunoSEQ multiplex PCR; in TCRdb, only in-frame clones are kept and a portion is missing. The sample has approximately 110,000 clones; roughly 80% are singletons. The sequenced material came from peripheral blood. Every receptor here comes from a man aged 65 to 79 with active or convalescent COVID-19.

The CDR3 protein is CASSLHRGGGTEAFF. The CDR3 bases are TGTGCCAGCAGTCTACACAGGGGTGGGGGAACTGAAGCTTTCTTT. The rearrangement joins TRBV28 to TRBJ1-1; the match to TRBD1 covers 7 bases. This CDR3 has 15 residues. From germline, CDR1 is MDHEN and CDR2 SYDVKM. V shed 5 bases, J shed 5 bases, and the junction held 11 bases outside the gene matches. Filled out from reference TRBV28 and TRBJ1-1, the complete variable domain reads DVKVTQSSRYLVKRTGEKVFLECVQDMDHENMFWYRQDPGLGLRLIYFSYDVKMKEKGDIPEGYSVSREKKERFSLILESASTNQTSMYLCASSLHRGGGTEAFFGQGTRLTVV.

This chain connects TRBV10-3 to TRBJ1-2, with TRBD1 as a possible D gene (6 bases). Trimming stripped 4 bases from V and 0 bases from J, with 15 bases between. This CDR3 comprises 16 residues. Looked up from germline, CDR1 is ENHRY and CDR2 is SYGVKD. The CDR3: CAISAEQQGTNYGYTF. In nucleotides, the CDR3 is TGTGCCATCAGTGCTGAACAACAGGGAACTAACTATGGCTACACCTTC.

The rearrangement links TRBV5-1 to TRBJ2-1, with 12 bases lining up with TRBD2. With V trimmed by 3 bases and J by 3 bases, 4 bases remained unmatched. CDR1 and CDR2 from the germline V gene are SGHRS and YFSETQ. The CDR3 length is 16 residues. The CDR3 bases are TGCGCCAGCAGCTCAGGACTAGCGGGGAACTACAATGAGCAGTTCTTC. This sequence encodes CASSSGLAGNYNEQFF.

The rearrangement joins TRBV27 to TRBJ2-1; possible D gene TRBD2, 5 bases. CDR1 is MNHEY, CDR2 SMNVEV, per germline (reference sequence). The ends were cut back, 6 bases at V and 0 bases at J, with 12 bases in the middle. This CDR3 comprises 15 residues. CDR3 nucleotides: TGTGCCAGCAGGTTAGAGGGAAGCTCCTACAATGAGCAGTTCTTC. This encodes CASRLEGSSYNEQFF.

The CDR3 loop is CASSLALAGIGELFF. The CDR3 nucleotides are TGTGCCAGCAGCTTAGCGCTGGCAGGGATCGGGGAGCTGTTTTTT. This chain uses TRBV7-9 with TRBJ2-2, with D maybe TRBD1 (5 bases). Between the trimmed V and J ends, which lost 0 bases and 7 bases, there was a span of 12 bases. In germline, CDR1 is SEHNR, CDR2 FQNEAQ (reference sequence). This CDR3 is built from 15 residues.

The V gene is TRBV7-9, the J gene TRBJ1-2; 8 bases are a match to TRBD1. Per the germline V gene, CDR1 is SEHNR and CDR2 is FQNEAQ (reference sequence). CDR3 length: 13 amino acids. With 5 bases clipped from V and 4 bases from J, the junction kept 3 bases outside the gene matches. CDR3 DNA sequence: TGTGCCAGCAGCCCGGACAGGGCCTATGGCTACACCTTC. It encodes CASSPDRAYGYTF.

This rearrangement joins TRBV6-6 to TRBJ2-7; D ambiguous. This CDR3 spans 15 amino acids. Germline V gene data show CDR1 as MNHNY and CDR2 as SVGAGI (reference sequence). The V gene lost 7 bases and the J gene lost 0 bases, with 16 bases spanning the gap. The DNA of the CDR3 is TGTGCCAGCACCTTAGACACTCTTTCCTCCTACGAGCAGTACTTC. This sequence encodes CASTLDTLSSYEQYF.

This clone appeared a few times. The V call is TRBV18, the J call TRBJ1-5; D is uncertain. Germline CDR1 reads KGHSH; CDR2 reads LQKENI. The length of the CDR3 is 14 residues. V lost 3 bases and J 5 bases, leaving 11 bases between the germline ends. The CDR3 here is CASSPGMGDQPQHF. The CDR3 coding sequence is TGTGCCAGCTCACCGGGGATGGGAGATCAGCCCCAGCATTTT. The complete variable domain, with remaining parts taken from reference TRBV18 and TRBJ1-5, reads NAGVMQNPRHLVRRRGQEARLRCSPMKGHSHVYWYRQLPEEGLKFMVYLQKENIIDESGMPKERFSAEFPKEGPSILRIQQVVRGDSAAYFCASSPGMGDQPQHFGDGTRLSIL.